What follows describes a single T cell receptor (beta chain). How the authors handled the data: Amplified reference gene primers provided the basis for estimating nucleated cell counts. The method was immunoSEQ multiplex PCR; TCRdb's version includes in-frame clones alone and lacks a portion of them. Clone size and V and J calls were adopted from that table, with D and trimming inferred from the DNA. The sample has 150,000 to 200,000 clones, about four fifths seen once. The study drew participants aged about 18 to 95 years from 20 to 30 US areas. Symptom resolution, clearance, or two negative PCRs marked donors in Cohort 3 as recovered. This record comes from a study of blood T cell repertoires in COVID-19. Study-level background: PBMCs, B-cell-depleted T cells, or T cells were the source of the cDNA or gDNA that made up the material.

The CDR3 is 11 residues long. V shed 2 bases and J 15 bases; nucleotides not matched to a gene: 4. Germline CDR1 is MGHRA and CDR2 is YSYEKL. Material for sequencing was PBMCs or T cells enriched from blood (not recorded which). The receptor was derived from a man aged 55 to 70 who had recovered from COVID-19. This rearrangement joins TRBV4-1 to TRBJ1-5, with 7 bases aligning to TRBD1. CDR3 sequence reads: CASSQRQGRHF. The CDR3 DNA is TGCGCCAGCAGCCAAAGACAGGGCCGGCATTTT.